These 22 T cell receptor beta chains were all obtained from the same sample, sequenced in a study of control samples from healthy donors and cancer patients. Using immunoSEQ multiplex PCR, the repertoire was profiled, and TCRdb retains in-frame clones only, with some absent. The table shows approximately 83,000 clones, with 90% to 95% occurring only once. The sequenced sample was blood. Source of these receptors: a woman in her thirties in good health.

V gene TRBV7-9 combines with J gene TRBJ2-7; D remains ambiguous. CDR1 and CDR2 from the germline V gene are SEHNR and FQNEAQ (reference sequence). V gave up 5 bases and J gave up 2 bases, with 10 bases separating them. The CDR3 runs to 13 residues. The CDR3 loop reads CASSPPGTYEQYF. The DNA of the CDR3 is TGTGCCAGCAGCCCCCCGGGTACCTACGAGCAGTACTTC. The full variable domain, its missing parts supplied by reference TRBV7-9 and TRBJ2-7, is DTGVSQNPRHKITKRGQNVTFRCDPISEHNRLYWYRQTLGQGPEFLTYFQNEAQLEKSRLLSDRFSAERPKGSFSTLEIQRTEQGDSAMYLCASSPPGTYEQYFGPGTRLTVT.

The chain links TRBV11-2 to TRBJ1-5, with 7 positions matching TRBD1. The CDR3 totals 13 residues. Germline-derived CDR1 and CDR2 are SGHAT and FQNNGV. After removal of 6 bases from V and 5 bases from J, the junction contained 4 bases not matched to a gene. CDR3 nucleotides: TGTGCCAGCAGTGGGACAGCGGATCAGCCCCAGCATTTT. Translation: CASSGTADQPQHF. Supplemented by reference TRBV11-2 and TRBJ1-5, the full variable domain reads EAGVAQSPRYKIIEKRQSVAFWCNPISGHATLYWYQQILGQGPKLLIQFQNNGVVDDSQLPKDRFSAERLKGVDSTLKIQPAKLEDSAVYLCASSGTADQPQHFGDGTRLSIL.

V usage is TRBV20-1 and J usage is TRBJ1-4; maybe TRBD1 (5 bases). Trimming took off 7 bases at V and 4 bases at J, with 7 bases between the two ends. Germline V CDR1 and CDR2: DFQATT, SNEGSKA (reference sequence). This CDR3 has 11 amino acids. CDR3 nucleotides: TGCAGTGGACAGATTAATGAAAAACTGTTTTTT. It translates to CSGQINEKLFF.

V is TRBV28 and J is TRBJ2-7; TRBD1 agrees at 11 bases. This CDR3 is built from 15 residues. J gave up 4 bases and V 2 bases, and 4 bases lay outside the gene matches. Germline V gene lookup returns CDR1 MDHEN and CDR2 SYDVKM. CDR3 bases: TGTGCCAGCAGTTTAGCCGGGACAGGGGGATACGAGCAGTACTTC. Translating it yields CASSLAGTGGYEQYF.

The V call is TRBV5-1, the J call TRBJ1-3; D gene ambiguous. V gave up 0 bases and J gave up 0 bases, with 4 bases separating them. Looked up from germline, CDR1 is SGHRS and CDR2 is YFSETQ. The CDR3 covers 14 residues. The CDR3 spells CASSLGLSGNTIYF. In nucleotides, the CDR3 is TGCGCCAGCAGCTTGGGTCTCTCTGGAAACACCATATATTTT.

This clone appeared once. The chain links TRBV27 to TRBJ2-7, with D hard to call. The CDR3 sequence is 14 residues long. From germline, CDR1 is MNHEY and CDR2 SMNVEV (reference sequence). Trimming cost V 6 bases and J 5 bases, with 17 bases left between them. CDR3 sequence: CASSPMPGFNEQYF. The CDR3 DNA is TGTGCCAGCAGCCCCATGCCCGGGTTCAACGAGCAGTACTTC.

This chain uses TRBV12-5 with TRBJ1-2; no reliable D call. Germline CDR1 and CDR2: LGHNT and FRNRAP. This CDR3 comprises 13 residues. V lost 1 base to trimming and J lost 5 bases, with 8 bases between them. Here the CDR3 DNA reads TGTGCTAGTGGTTTGGACAGCCGATATGGCTACACCTTC. Translated, it gives CASGLDSRYGYTF. The entire variable domain, with the rest obtained from reference TRBV12-5 and TRBJ1-2, is as follows: DARVTQTPRHKVTEMGQEVTMRCQPILGHNTVFWYRQTMMQGLELLAYFRNRAPLDDSGMPKDRFSAEMPDATLATLKIQPSEPRDSAVYFCASGLDSRYGYTFGSGTRLTVV.

The chain employs TRBV5-5 and TRBJ2-7; D assignment may be TRBD1 or TRBD2 (5 bases each). This CDR3 has 16 amino acids. With 0 bases removed from V and 7 bases from J, the gap between germline ends came to 20 bases. CDR1 is SGHKS and CDR2 is YYEKEE in the germline V gene (reference sequence). This chain's CDR3 is CASSLARGTTRREQYF. As DNA, the CDR3 is TGTGCCAGCAGCTTGGCGAGGGGAACCACCCGGAGGGAGCAGTACTTC.

This chain connects TRBV5-6 to TRBJ1-5; TRBD1 aligns across 10 bases. The CDR3 has 16 amino acids. V lost 3 bases and J lost 3; bases outside the gene matches: 6. CDR1 is SGHDT and CDR2 is YYEEEE in the germline V gene. The CDR3 DNA is TGTGCCAGCAGCTCTATGGGACAGGGGTCCAATCAGCCCCAGCATTTT. Protein product: CASSSMGQGSNQPQHF.

This clone was observed a few times. V usage is TRBV10-2 and J usage is TRBJ2-1; tentative D call: TRBD2 (6 bases). Germline V CDR1 and CDR2: WSHSY, SAAADI. Trimming removed 3 bases at V and 0 bases at J, with 18 bases between. This CDR3 has 18 residues. CDR3 DNA sequence: TGCGCCAGCAGTGACGGGGGTCCTGCGGGGTACTCCTACAATGAGCAGTTCTTC. It yields the protein CASSDGGPAGYSYNEQFF.

This chain joins TRBV6-5 and TRBJ1-4; D remains ambiguous. The length of the CDR3 is 16 residues. In germline, CDR1 is MNHEY, CDR2 SVGAGI. V gave up 1 base and J gave up 0 bases, with 9 bases separating them. CDR3 in DNA: TGTGCCAGCAGTTACTATCCCGCGGCAACTAATGAAAAACTGTTTTTT. It specifies CASSYYPAATNEKLFF.

The rearrangement uses TRBV9 and TRBJ1-6, with TRBD1 matching 8 bases. Germline assignment: CDR1 SGDLS and CDR2 YYNGEE. CDR3 length: 15 residues. J lost 6 bases, V lost 2 bases, and 4 bases had no gene match. The DNA for the CDR3 is TGTGCCAGCAGCGTGGGACAGGCTGGTAATTCACCCCTCCACTTT. This codes for CASSVGQAGNSPLHF.

The V call is TRBV18, the J call TRBJ2-4; no definite D call. CDR1 and CDR2 (germline): KGHSH, LQKENI. V was pared by 5 bases and J by 5 bases, with 10 bases between. The CDR3 loop spans 13 amino acids. The CDR3 sequence: CASSSDPENIQYF. CDR3 sequence (DNA): TGTGCCAGCTCATCCGACCCTGAAAACATTCAGTACTTC. Complete variable domain (other parts from reference TRBV18 and TRBJ2-4): NAGVMQNPRHLVRRRGQEARLRCSPMKGHSHVYWYRQLPEEGLKFMVYLQKENIIDESGMPKERFSAEFPKEGPSILRIQQVVRGDSAAYFCASSSDPENIQYFGAGTRLSVL.

V usage is TRBV12-3 or TRBV12-4 and J usage is TRBJ2-2, with D hard to call. Trimming removed 3 bases at V and 1 base at J, with 3 bases between. The CDR3 loop spans 13 amino acids. The CDR3 DNA reads TGTGCCAGCAGTTTGTTGAACACCGGGGAGCTGTTTTTT. This sequence encodes CASSLLNTGELFF.

The chain recombines TRBV7-9 with TRBJ2-7; the D gene is possibly TRBD2 (7 bases). CDR1 and CDR2 from the germline V gene are SEHNR and FQNEAQ (reference sequence). The ends were cut back, 2 bases at V and 5 bases at J, with 13 bases in the middle. The CDR3 is 14 amino acids. In DNA form, the CDR3 reads TGTGCCAGCAGCTTACGGGGGGCCAGCGACGAGCAGTACTTC. This translates into CASSLRGASDEQYF. Complete variable domain (other parts from reference TRBV7-9 and TRBJ2-7): DTGVSQNPRHKITKRGQNVTFRCDPISEHNRLYWYRQTLGQGPEFLTYFQNEAQLEKSRLLSDRFSAERPKGSFSTLEIQRTEQGDSAMYLCASSLRGASDEQYFGPGTRLTVT.

The V gene is TRBV27, the J gene TRBJ1-2; weak D call: TRBD1 (5 bases). Germline V CDR1 and CDR2: MNHEY, SMNVEV (reference sequence). The CDR3 sequence is 16 residues long. V was trimmed by 3 bases and J by 2 bases, leaving 16 bases between them. CDR3 nucleotide sequence: TGTGCCAGCAGTTTTGGGGCAGTTGAGACCAACTATGGCTACACCTTC. This translates into CASSFGAVETNYGYTF.

The chain carries TRBV6-5 and TRBJ1-2; the D is unclear. The germline V and J ends were trimmed by 6 bases and 4 bases, with 15 bases remaining between them. The length of the CDR3 is 14 residues. Germline loops: CDR1 MNHEY, CDR2 SVGAGI. The CDR3 nucleotides read TGTGCCAGCAGGGCCCCGGGGTACCTCTATGGCTACACCTTC. It codes for CASRAPGYLYGYTF.

The J gene is TRBJ1-1, the V gene TRBV5-1, with a weak D call TRBD1 (6 bases). Deletions cut 3 bases from V and 0 bases from J, with 18 bases between. Germline lookup yields CDR1 SGHRS and CDR2 YFSETQ. This CDR3 has 17 residues. The chain's CDR3 is CASSSKGGVRLNTEAFF. CDR3 DNA sequence: TGCGCCAGCAGCTCCAAGGGGGGCGTTAGGTTGAACACTGAAGCTTTCTTT.

V is TRBV11-2 and J is TRBJ2-2; 7 bases agree with TRBD1. This CDR3 comprises 15 residues. V lost 5 bases, J lost 1 base, and 4 bases stayed unmatched. Germline assignment: CDR1 SGHAT and CDR2 FQNNGV. The CDR3: CASSPRTGNTGELFF. CDR3 DNA: TGTGCCAGCAGCCCACGGACAGGGAACACCGGGGAGCTGTTTTTT.

This clone was seen a single time. The chain joins TRBV5-8 to TRBJ1-6; 7 bases map to TRBD1. The V gene's germline CDR1 is SGHTS and CDR2 YDEGEE. This CDR3 comprises 19 residues. V trimming: 0 bases; J trimming: 7 bases; junction bases outside the gene matches: 16. CDR3 in DNA: TGTGCCAGCAGCTTGGCCTACTTACAACTCCGGGACAGAAATTCACCCCTCCACTTT. This gives the protein CASSLAYLQLRDRNSPLHF.

A single count supports this clone. The rearrangement uses TRBV10-1 and TRBJ2-1; no definite D call. The germline V gene encodes CDR1 WNHNN and CDR2 SYGVQD (reference sequence). The CDR3 is 11 amino acids. Trimming cost V 6 bases and J 7 bases, with 7 bases left between them. This CDR3 reads CASSHGNEQFF. Written as DNA, the CDR3 is TGCGCCAGCAGCCATGGTAATGAGCAGTTCTTC.

The genes are TRBV11-3 and TRBJ2-7; a weak D match, TRBD1 (6 bases). The CDR3 sequence is 12 residues long. Germline lookup yields CDR1 SGHNT and CDR2 YENEEA. V dropped 4 bases and J dropped 3 bases, with 7 bases sitting between them. CDR3 nucleotides: TGTGCCAGCAGCTCACAGGGCTACGAGCAGTACTTC. Translation: CASSSQGYEQYF.